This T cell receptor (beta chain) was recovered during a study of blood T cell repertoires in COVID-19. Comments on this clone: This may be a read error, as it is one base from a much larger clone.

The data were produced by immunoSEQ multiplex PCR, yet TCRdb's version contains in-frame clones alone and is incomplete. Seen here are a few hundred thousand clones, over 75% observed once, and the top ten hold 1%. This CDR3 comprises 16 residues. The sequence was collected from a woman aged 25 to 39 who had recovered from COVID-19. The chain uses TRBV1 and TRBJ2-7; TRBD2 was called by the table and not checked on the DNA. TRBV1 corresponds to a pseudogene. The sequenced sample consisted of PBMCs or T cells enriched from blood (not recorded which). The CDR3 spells CTSSQGKGGRKYEQYF. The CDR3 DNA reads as TGCACCAGCAGCCAAGGTAAAGGCGGGAGGAAGTACGAGCAGTACTTC.